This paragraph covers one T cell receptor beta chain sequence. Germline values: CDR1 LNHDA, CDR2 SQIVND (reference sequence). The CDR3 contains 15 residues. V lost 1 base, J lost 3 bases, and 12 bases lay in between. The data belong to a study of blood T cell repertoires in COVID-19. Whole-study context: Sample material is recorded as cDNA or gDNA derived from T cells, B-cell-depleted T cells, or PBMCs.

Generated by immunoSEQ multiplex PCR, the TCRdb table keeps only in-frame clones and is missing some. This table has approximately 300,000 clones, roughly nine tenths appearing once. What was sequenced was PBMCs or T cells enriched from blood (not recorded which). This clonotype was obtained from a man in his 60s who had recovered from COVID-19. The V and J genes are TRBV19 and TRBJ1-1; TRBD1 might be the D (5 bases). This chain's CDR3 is CASSIVTGLDTEAFF. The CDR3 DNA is TGTGCCAGTAGTATAGTTACAGGATTGGACACTGAAGCTTTCTTT. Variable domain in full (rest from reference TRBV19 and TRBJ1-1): DGGITQSPKYLFRKEGQNVTLSCEQNLNHDAMYWYRQDPGQGLRLIYYSQIVNDFQKGDIAEGYSVSREKKESFPLTVTSAQKNPTAFYLCASSIVTGLDTEAFFGQGTRLTVV.